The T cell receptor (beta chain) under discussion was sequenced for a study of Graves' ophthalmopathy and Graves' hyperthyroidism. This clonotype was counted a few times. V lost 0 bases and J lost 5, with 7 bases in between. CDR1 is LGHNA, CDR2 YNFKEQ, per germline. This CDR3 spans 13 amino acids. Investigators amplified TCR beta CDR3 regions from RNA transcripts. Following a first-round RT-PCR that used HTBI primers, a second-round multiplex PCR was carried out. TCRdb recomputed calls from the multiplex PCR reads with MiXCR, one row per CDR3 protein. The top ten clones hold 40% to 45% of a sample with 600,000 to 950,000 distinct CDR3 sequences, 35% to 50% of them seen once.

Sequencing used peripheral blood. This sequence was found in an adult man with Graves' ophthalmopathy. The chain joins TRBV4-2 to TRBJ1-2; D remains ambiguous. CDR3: CASSQEGLYGYTF. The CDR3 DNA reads TGTGCCAGCAGCCAAGAAGGACTGTATGGCTACACCTTC.